This T cell receptor beta chain was sequenced in a study of tissue T cells after allogeneic stem cell transplantation. Overall study context: Several unmodified and three CD34-selected T-cell-depleted grafts went to graft-versus-host disease patients. Study conclusions and caveats: In patients and mice, blood and spleen missed much of tissue repertoire.

TCRbeta CDR3 was sequenced at survey depth with template counts. Repertoires were generated with immunoSEQ multiplex PCR, while TCRdb's copy carries only in-frame clones and drops some. The table records about 4,000 clones, around 80% of them present only once. V lost 1 base and J lost 8, with 17 bases in between. Germline values: CDR1 LGHNA, CDR2 YSLEER. CDR3 size: 15 residues. Adult allogeneic hematopoietic cell transplant recipients with steroid-refractory graft-versus-host disease were prospectively enrolled for research autopsy. Autopsy tissues spanned esophagus to rectum, liver, skin, and lymphoid organs including spleen. About this clone itself: Its antigen remains unknown.

The chain is built from TRBV4-3 and TRBJ1-2; TRBD1 might be the D (5 bases). The source is a male patient at least 60 years old with steroid-refractory graft-versus-host disease after an allogeneic stem cell transplant. Some T cells may trace back to the graft donor. The specimen comprised esophageal tissue, sampled at autopsy. The CDR3 loop reads CASSQVIGGRGGYTF. Written as DNA, the CDR3 is TGCGCCAGCAGCCAAGTCATCGGGGGTCGGGGAGGCTACACCTTC.